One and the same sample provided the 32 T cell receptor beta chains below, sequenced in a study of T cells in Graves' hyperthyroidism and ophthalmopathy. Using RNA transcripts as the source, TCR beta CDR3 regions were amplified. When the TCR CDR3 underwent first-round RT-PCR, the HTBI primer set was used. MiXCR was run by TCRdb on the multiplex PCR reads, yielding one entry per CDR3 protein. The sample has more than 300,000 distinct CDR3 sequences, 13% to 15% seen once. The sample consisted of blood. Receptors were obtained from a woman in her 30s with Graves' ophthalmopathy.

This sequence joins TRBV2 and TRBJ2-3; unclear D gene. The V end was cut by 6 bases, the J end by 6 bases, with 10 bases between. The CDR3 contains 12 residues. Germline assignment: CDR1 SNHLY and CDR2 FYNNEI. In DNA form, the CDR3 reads TGTGCCAGCAGCCCGGACGGCGATACGCAGTATTTT. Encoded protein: CASSPDGDTQYF.

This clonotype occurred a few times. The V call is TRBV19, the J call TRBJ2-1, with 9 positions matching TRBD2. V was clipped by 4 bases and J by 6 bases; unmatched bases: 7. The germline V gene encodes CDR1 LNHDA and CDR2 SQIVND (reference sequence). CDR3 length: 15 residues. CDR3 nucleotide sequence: TGTGCCAGTAGTACCGCCGGGACTAGCACCAATGAGCAGTTCTTC. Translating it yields CASSTAGTSTNEQFF.

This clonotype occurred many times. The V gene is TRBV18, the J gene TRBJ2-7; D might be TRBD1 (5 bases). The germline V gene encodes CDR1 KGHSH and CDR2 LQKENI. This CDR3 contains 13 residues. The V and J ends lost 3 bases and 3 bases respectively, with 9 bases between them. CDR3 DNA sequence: TGTGCCAGCTCACCCCAGGACATCTACGAGCAGTACTTC. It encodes CASSPQDIYEQYF. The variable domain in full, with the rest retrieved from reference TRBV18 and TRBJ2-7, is NAGVMQNPRHLVRRRGQEARLRCSPMKGHSHVYWYRQLPEEGLKFMVYLQKENIIDESGMPKERFSAEFPKEGPSILRIQQVVRGDSAAYFCASSPQDIYEQYFGPGTRLTVT.

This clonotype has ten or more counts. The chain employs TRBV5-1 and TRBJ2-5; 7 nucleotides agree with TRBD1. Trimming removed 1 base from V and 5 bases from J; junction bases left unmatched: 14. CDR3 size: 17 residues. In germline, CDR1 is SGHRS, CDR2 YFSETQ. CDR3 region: CASSLKTGMRGGETQYF. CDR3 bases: TGCGCCAGCAGCTTGAAGACAGGGATGAGGGGTGGTGAGACCCAGTACTTC.

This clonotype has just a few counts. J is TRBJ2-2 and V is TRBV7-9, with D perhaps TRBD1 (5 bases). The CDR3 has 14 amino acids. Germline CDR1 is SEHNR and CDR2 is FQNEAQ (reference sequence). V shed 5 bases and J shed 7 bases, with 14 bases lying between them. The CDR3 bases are TGTGCCAGCAGCCACAGGCTTAACCACGGGGAGCTGTTTTTT. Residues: CASSHRLNHGELFF.

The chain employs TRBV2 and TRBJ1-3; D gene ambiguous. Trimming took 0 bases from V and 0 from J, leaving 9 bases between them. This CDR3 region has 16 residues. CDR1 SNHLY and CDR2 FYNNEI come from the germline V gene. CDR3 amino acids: CASSEAMSGSGNTIYF. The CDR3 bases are TGTGCCAGCAGTGAAGCAATGAGCGGCTCTGGAAACACCATATATTTT.

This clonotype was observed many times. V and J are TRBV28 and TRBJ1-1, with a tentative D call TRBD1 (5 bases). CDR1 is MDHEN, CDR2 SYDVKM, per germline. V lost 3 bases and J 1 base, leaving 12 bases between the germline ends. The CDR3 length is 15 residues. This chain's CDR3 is CASSLLGAENTEAFF. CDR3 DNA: TGTGCCAGCAGTTTGTTAGGGGCCGAGAACACTGAAGCTTTCTTT.

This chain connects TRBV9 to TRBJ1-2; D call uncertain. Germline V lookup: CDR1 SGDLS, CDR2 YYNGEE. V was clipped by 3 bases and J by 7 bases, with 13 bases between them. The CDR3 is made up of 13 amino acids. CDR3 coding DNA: TGTGCCAGCAGCGCCGTTGGAGGAACTGGCTACACCTTC. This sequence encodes CASSAVGGTGYTF.

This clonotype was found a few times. In nucleotides, the CDR3 is TGTGCCAGCAGCTTACCCGGGAATGAAAAACTGTTTTTT. It codes for CASSLPGNEKLFF. This chain joins TRBV13 and TRBJ1-4, with D unclear. The V gene lost 2 bases and the J gene lost 5 bases, with 6 bases spanning the gap. This CDR3 is built from 13 residues. Germline-derived CDR1 and CDR2 are PRHDT and FYEKMQ (reference sequence).

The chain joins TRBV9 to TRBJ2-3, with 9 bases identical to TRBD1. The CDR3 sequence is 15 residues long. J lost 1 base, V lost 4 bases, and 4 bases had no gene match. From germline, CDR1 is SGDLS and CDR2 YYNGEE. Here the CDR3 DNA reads TGTGCCAGCAGCCTCTGGGACAGGGGCACAGATACGCAGTATTTT. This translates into CASSLWDRGTDTQYF.

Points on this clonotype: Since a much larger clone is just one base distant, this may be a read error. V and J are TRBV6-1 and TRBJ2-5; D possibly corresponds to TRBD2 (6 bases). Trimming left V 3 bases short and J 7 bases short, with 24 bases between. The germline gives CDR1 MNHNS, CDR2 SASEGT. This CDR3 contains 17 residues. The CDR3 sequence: CASSETPLGGRIGTQYF. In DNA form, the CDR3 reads TGTGCCAGCAGTGAGACCCCGCTTGGGGGGAGGATAGGGACCCAGTACTTC.

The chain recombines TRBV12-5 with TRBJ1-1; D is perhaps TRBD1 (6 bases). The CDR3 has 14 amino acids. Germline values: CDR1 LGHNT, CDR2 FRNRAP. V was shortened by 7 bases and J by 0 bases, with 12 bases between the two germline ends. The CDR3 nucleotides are TGTGCTAGTGTCGTCGGGGGGCTGAACACTGAAGCTTTCTTT. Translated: CASVVGGLNTEAFF. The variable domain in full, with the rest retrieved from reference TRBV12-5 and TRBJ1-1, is DARVTQTPRHKVTEMGQEVTMRCQPILGHNTVFWYRQTMMQGLELLAYFRNRAPLDDSGMPKDRFSAEMPDATLATLKIQPSEPRDSAVYFCASVVGGLNTEAFFGQGTRLTVV.

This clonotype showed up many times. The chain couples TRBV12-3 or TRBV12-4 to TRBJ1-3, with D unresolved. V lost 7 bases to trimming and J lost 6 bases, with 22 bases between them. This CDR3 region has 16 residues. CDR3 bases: TGTGCCAGCACCCCAGGCCACGGTCCAGGCCTAAACACCATATATTTT. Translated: CASTPGHGPGLNTIYF.

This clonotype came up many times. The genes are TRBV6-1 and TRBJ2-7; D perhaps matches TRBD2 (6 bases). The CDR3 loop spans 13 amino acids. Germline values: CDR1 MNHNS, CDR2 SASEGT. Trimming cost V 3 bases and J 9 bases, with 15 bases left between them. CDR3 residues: CASSDPGVPGQYF. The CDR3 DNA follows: TGTGCCAGCAGTGACCCGGGGGTACCCGGGCAGTACTTC.

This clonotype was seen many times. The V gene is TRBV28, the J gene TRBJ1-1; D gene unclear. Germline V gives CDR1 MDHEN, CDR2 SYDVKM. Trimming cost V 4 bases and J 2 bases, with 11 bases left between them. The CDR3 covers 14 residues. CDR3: CASSSRTYNTEAFF. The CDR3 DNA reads TGTGCCAGCAGTTCAAGAACATACAACACTGAAGCTTTCTTT.

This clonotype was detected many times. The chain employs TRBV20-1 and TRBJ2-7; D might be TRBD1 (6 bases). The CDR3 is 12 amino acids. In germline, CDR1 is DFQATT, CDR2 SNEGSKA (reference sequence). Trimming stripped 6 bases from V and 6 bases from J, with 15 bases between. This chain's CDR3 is CSAKRPRGEQYF. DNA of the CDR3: TGCAGTGCCAAGAGGCCCAGGGGCGAGCAGTACTTC.

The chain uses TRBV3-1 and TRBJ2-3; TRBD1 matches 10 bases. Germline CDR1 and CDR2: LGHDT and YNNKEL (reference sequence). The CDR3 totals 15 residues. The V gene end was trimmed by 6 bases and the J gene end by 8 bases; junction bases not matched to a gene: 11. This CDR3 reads CASRRGTGDDGTQYF. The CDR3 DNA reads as TGTGCCAGCAGGCGCGGGACAGGGGACGATGGTACGCAGTATTTT.

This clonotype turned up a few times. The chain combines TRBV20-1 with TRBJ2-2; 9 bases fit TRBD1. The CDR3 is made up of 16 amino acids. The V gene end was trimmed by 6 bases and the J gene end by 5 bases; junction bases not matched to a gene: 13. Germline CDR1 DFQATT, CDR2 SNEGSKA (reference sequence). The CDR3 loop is CSANSGETGGTGELFF. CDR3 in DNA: TGCAGTGCGAACTCAGGAGAGACAGGGGGTACCGGGGAGCTGTTTTTT.

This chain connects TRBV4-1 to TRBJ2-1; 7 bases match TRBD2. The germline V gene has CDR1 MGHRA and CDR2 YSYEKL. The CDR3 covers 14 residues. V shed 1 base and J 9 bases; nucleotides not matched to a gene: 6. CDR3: CASSQGTSPPEQFF. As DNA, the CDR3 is TGCGCCAGCAGCCAAGGGACTAGTCCTCCTGAGCAGTTCTTC.

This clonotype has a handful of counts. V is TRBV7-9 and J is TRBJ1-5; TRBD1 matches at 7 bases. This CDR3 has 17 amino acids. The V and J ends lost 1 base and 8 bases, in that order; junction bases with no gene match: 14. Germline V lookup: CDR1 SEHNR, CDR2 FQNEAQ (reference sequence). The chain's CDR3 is CASSLGFRGAKGEPQHF. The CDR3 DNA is TGTGCCAGCAGCTTAGGATTCAGGGGGGCGAAGGGGGAGCCCCAGCATTTT. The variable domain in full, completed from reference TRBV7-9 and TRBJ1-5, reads DTGVSQNPRHKITKRGQNVTFRCDPISEHNRLYWYRQTLGQGPEFLTYFQNEAQLEKSRLLSDRFSAERPKGSFSTLEIQRTEQGDSAMYLCASSLGFRGAKGEPQHFGDGTRLSIL.

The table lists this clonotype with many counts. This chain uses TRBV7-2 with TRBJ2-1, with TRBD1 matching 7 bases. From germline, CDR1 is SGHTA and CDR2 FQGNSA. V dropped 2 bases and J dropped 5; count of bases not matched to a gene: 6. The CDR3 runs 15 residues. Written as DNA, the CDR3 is TGTGCCAGCAGCTTACCGGGACAGAACAACAATGAGCAGTTCTTC. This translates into CASSLPGQNNNEQFF.

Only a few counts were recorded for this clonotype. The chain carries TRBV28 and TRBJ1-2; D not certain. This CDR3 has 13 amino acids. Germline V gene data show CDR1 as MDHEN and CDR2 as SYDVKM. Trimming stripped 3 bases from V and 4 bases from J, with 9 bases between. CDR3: CASSFAPPYGYTF. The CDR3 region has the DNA TGTGCCAGCAGTTTTGCACCCCCCTATGGCTACACCTTC.

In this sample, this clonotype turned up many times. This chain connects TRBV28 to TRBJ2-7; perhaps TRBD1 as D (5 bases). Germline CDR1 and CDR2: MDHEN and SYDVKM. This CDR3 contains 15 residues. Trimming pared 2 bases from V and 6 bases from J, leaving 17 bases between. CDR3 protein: CASSLGDSVTGEQYF. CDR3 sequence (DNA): TGTGCCAGCAGTTTAGGAGACAGCGTGACGGGCGAGCAGTACTTC.

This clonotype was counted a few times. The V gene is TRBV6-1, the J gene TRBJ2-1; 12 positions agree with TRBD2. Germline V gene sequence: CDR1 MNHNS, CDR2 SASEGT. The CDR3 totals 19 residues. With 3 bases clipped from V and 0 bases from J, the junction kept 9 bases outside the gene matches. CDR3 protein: CASSETTSGGDSSYNEQFF. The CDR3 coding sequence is TGTGCCAGCAGTGAGACGACTAGCGGGGGCGATAGCTCCTACAATGAGCAGTTCTTC.

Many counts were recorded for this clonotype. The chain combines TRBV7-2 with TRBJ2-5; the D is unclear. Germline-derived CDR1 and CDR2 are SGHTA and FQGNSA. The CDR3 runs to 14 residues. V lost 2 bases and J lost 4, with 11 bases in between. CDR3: CASSLQWQAETQYF. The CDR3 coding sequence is TGTGCCAGCAGCTTACAATGGCAGGCAGAGACCCAGTACTTC.

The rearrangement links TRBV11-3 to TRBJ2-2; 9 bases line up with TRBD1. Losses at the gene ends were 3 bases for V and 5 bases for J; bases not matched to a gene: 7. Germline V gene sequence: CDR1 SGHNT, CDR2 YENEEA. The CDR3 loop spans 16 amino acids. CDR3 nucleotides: TGTGCCAGCAGCTTTCCGGGACAGGGAATTACCGGGGAGCTGTTTTTT. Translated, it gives CASSFPGQGITGELFF.

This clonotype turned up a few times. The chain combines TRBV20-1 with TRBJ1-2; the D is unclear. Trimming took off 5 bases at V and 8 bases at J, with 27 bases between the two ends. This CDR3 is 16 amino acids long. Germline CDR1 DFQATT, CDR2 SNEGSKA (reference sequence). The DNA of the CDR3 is TGCAGTGCTCGCCCCATCGAGACATCTCCAACGGGGGGCTACACCTTC. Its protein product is CSARPIETSPTGGYTF.

This CDR3 reads CASSSSGVSNSPLHF. In DNA form, the CDR3 reads TGTGCCAGCAGCTCGTCAGGGGTTTCCAATTCACCCCTCCACTTT. This chain joins TRBV5-4 and TRBJ1-6; TRBD1 is a possible D gene (6 bases). This CDR3 is built from 15 residues. Germline V gene lookup returns CDR1 SGHNT and CDR2 YYREEE (reference sequence). Trimming removed 3 bases at V and 7 bases at J, with 14 bases between. Full variable domain (missing parts from reference TRBV5-4 and TRBJ1-6): ETGVTQSPTHLIKTRGQQVTLRCSSQSGHNTVSWYQQALGQGPQFIFQYYREEENGRGNFPPRFSGLQFPNYSSELNVNALELDDSALYLCASSSSGVSNSPLHFGNGTRLTVT.

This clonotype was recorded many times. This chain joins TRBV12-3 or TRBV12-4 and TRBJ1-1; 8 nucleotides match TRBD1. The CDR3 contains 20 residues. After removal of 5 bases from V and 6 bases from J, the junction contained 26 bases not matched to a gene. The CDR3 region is CASSIRRRGLTVGRTPEAFF. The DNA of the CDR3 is TGTGCCAGCAGTATACGCCGCAGGGGGCTGACGGTAGGGAGGACACCTGAAGCTTTCTTT.

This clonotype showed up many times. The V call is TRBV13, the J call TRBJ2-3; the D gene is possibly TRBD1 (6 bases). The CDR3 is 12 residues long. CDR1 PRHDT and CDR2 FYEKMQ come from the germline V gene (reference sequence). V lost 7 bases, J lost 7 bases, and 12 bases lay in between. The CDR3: CASTLGAYTQYF. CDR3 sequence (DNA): TGTGCCAGCACCTTGGGGGCTTATACGCAGTATTTT.

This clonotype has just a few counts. The CDR3, as DNA: TGTGCCAGCGGCTCGACGGACAGATCCTACGAGCAGTACTTC. Translated: CASGSTDRSYEQYF. The chain joins TRBV10-3 to TRBJ2-7; the D gene is possibly TRBD1 (6 bases). Germline assignment: CDR1 ENHRY and CDR2 SYGVKD. Trimming stripped 10 bases from V and 1 base from J, with 17 bases between. The CDR3 is made up of 14 amino acids.

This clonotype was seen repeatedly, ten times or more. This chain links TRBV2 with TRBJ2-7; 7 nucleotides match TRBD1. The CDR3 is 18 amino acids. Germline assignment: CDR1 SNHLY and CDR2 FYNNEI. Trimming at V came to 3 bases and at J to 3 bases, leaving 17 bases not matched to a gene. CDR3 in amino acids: CASSEVVRPDRAYYEQYF. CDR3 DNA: TGTGCCAGCAGTGAGGTAGTCAGGCCTGACAGGGCGTACTACGAGCAGTACTTC.